The rows below give T cell receptor beta chains drawn from one sample of a study of T cells expressing NK-cell markers. TCRdb reprocessed the 5' RACE reads, keeping one entry per CDR3 protein, no DNA. The sample table includes some 150,000 distinct CDR3 sequences. The material sequenced was blood T cells: a sorted CD56 or NKG2C T cell subset, CD4+ or CD8+ T cells, or bulk PBMC T cells (not recorded which). The origin of the receptors is a woman aged 45-65 years in good health. The CDR3 runs from the conserved cysteine through the conserved F or W. The order of the fields is CDR3 protein, J gene, V gene, CDR3 length.

CDR3 protein: CASTRGGQVHEQYF
J gene: TRBJ2-7
V gene: TRBV12-3/TRBV12-4
CDR3 length: 14

CDR3 protein: CASTGWEDTEAFF
J gene: TRBJ1-1
V gene: TRBV19
CDR3 length: 13

CDR3 protein: CASSLDRVLDTQYF
J gene: TRBJ2-3
V gene: TRBV7-2
CDR3 length: 14

CDR3 protein: CASSHRIMTGDGYTF
J gene: TRBJ1-2
V gene: TRBV5-6
CDR3 length: 15

CDR3 protein: CSVAGTGTLNTEAFF
J gene: TRBJ1-1
V gene: TRBV29-1
CDR3 length: 15

CDR3 protein: CASSYGGGGPPDTLYF
J gene: TRBJ2-3
V gene: TRBV6-2/TRBV6-3
CDR3 length: 16

CDR3 protein: CSARPLRQGDTEAFF
J gene: TRBJ1-1
V gene: TRBV20-1
CDR3 length: 15

CDR3 protein: CASQDEGYTEAFF
J gene: TRBJ1-1
V gene: TRBV27
CDR3 length: 13

CDR3 protein: CASSHRTGGDQPQHF
J gene: TRBJ1-5
V gene: TRBV4-1
CDR3 length: 15

CDR3 protein: CASSIYGTSVSSYNEQFF
J gene: TRBJ2-1
V gene: TRBV19
CDR3 length: 18

CDR3 protein: CSVGSPYNEQFF
J gene: TRBJ2-1
V gene: TRBV29-1
CDR3 length: 12

CDR3 protein: CATSRDASSALTNTGELFF
J gene: TRBJ2-2
V gene: TRBV15
CDR3 length: 19

CDR3 protein: CASSPRAGANPSNQPQHF
J gene: TRBJ1-5
V gene: TRBV4-1
CDR3 length: 18

CDR3 protein: CASSSRDIPNYGYTF
J gene: TRBJ1-2
V gene: TRBV11-3
CDR3 length: 15

CDR3 protein: CSARGHYSPLNTEAFF
J gene: TRBJ1-1
V gene: TRBV20-1
CDR3 length: 16

CDR3 protein: CASRFPQDGSYEQYF
J gene: TRBJ2-7
V gene: TRBV7-2
CDR3 length: 15

CDR3 protein: CASSKAPQGNSNQPQHF
J gene: TRBJ1-5
V gene: TRBV21-1
CDR3 length: 17

CDR3 protein: CSARSGKPQETQYF
J gene: TRBJ2-5
V gene: TRBV20-1
CDR3 length: 14

CDR3 protein: CASSLGGLLNEQYF
J gene: TRBJ2-7
V gene: TRBV27
CDR3 length: 14

CDR3 protein: CASDDRGRQGTNYGYTF
J gene: TRBJ1-2
V gene: TRBV6-5
CDR3 length: 17

CDR3 protein: CASSPQGQPQHF
J gene: TRBJ1-5
V gene: TRBV27
CDR3 length: 12

CDR3 protein: CASSPEEERGETQYF
J gene: TRBJ2-5
V gene: TRBV3-1
CDR3 length: 15

CDR3 protein: CASSSGQGAEDTQYF
J gene: TRBJ2-3
V gene: TRBV7-9
CDR3 length: 15

CDR3 protein: CASSLTGTGGAEAFF
J gene: TRBJ1-1
V gene: TRBV28
CDR3 length: 15

CDR3 protein: CSAGPTDAYEQYF
J gene: TRBJ2-7
V gene: TRBV20-1
CDR3 length: 13

CDR3 protein: CASSLGDTQYF
J gene: TRBJ2-3
V gene: TRBV12-3/TRBV12-4
CDR3 length: 11

CDR3 protein: CASLGNREETQYF
J gene: TRBJ2-5
V gene: TRBV12-3/TRBV12-4
CDR3 length: 13

CDR3 protein: CASSEQDNYGYTF
J gene: TRBJ1-2
V gene: TRBV2
CDR3 length: 13

CDR3 protein: CASSLLGDNEKLFF
J gene: TRBJ1-4
V gene: TRBV7-9
CDR3 length: 14

CDR3 protein: CASSETGAVLDGYTF
J gene: TRBJ1-2
V gene: TRBV13
CDR3 length: 15

CDR3 protein: CASSSTRTAEQFF
J gene: TRBJ2-1
V gene: TRBV7-6
CDR3 length: 13

CDR3 protein: CASSLSQGEVVETQYF
J gene: TRBJ2-5
V gene: TRBV27
CDR3 length: 16

CDR3 protein: CASSQVGLTYEQYF
J gene: TRBJ2-7
V gene: TRBV3-1
CDR3 length: 14

CDR3 protein: CASSSGRSETQYF
J gene: TRBJ2-5
V gene: TRBV7-8
CDR3 length: 13

CDR3 protein: CASSEAGTGITGELFF
J gene: TRBJ2-2
V gene: TRBV7-9
CDR3 length: 16

CDR3 protein: CASSTPGQGLAPPSYEQYF
J gene: TRBJ2-7
V gene: TRBV7-9
CDR3 length: 19

CDR3 protein: CASSYADRVPGYTF
J gene: TRBJ1-2
V gene: TRBV6-8
CDR3 length: 14

CDR3 protein: CASGTDYGYTF
J gene: TRBJ1-2
V gene: TRBV4-1
CDR3 length: 11

CDR3 protein: CASSIEVRVDATF
J gene: TRBJ1-2
V gene: TRBV19
CDR3 length: 13

CDR3 protein: CASSQDTGAAQETQYF
J gene: TRBJ2-5
V gene: TRBV4-1
CDR3 length: 16

CDR3 protein: CASSYRQTEKLFF
J gene: TRBJ1-4
V gene: TRBV6-5
CDR3 length: 13

CDR3 protein: CSATQGERRPQHF
J gene: TRBJ1-5
V gene: TRBV20-1
CDR3 length: 13